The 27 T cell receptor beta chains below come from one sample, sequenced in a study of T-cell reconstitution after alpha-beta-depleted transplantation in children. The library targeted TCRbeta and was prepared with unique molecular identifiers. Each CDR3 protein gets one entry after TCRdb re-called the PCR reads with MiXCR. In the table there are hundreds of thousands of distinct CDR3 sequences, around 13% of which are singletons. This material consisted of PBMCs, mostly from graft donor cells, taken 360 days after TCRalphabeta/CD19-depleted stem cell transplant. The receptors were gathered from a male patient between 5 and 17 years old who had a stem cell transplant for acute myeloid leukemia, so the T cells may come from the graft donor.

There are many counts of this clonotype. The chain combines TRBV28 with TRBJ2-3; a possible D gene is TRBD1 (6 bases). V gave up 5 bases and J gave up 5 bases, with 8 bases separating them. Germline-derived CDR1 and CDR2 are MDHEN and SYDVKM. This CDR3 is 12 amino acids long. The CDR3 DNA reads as TGTGCCAGCAGTCGCAGGGGAGATACGCAGTATTTT. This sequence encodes CASSRRGDTQYF.

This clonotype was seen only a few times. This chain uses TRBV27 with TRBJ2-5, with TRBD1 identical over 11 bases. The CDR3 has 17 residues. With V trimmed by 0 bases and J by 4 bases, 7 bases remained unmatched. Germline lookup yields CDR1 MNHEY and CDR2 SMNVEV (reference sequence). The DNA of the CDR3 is TGTGCCAGCAGTTTATCCGCTCCCGGGACAGGGGGAGAGACCCAGTACTTC. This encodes CASSLSAPGTGGETQYF.

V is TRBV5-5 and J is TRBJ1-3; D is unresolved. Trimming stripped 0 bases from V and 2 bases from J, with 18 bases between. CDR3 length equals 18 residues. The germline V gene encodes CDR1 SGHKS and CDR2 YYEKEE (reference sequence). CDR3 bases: TGTGCCAGCAGCTTGGCATTAGGCAGGCGTGCTCCTGGAAACACCATATATTTT. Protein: CASSLALGRRAPGNTIYF. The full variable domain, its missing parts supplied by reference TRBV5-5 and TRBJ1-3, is DAGVTQSPTHLIKTRGQQVTLRCSPISGHKSVSWYQQVLGQGPQFIFQYYEKEERGRGNFPDRFSARQFPNYSSELNVNALLLGDSALYLCASSLALGRRAPGNTIYFGEGSWLTVV.

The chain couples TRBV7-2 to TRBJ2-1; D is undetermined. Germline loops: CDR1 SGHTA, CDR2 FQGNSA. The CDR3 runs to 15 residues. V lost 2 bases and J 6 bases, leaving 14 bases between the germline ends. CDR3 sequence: CASSLSRITINEQFF. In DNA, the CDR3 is TGTGCCAGCAGCTTATCTAGGATCACCATCAATGAGCAGTTCTTC.

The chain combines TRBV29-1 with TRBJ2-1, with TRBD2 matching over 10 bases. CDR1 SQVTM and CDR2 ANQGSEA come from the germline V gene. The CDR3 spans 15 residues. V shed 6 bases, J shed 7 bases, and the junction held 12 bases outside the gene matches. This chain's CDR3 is CSVGSGRLNVNEQFF. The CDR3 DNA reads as TGCAGCGTCGGTAGCGGGAGGTTGAACGTGAATGAGCAGTTCTTC.

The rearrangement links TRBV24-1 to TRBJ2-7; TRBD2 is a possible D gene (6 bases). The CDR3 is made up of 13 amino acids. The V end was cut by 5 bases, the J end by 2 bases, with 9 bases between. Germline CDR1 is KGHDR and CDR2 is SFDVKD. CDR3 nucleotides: TGTGCCACCAGTGGGGGAGGCCCCTACGAGCAGTACTTC. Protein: CATSGGGPYEQYF.

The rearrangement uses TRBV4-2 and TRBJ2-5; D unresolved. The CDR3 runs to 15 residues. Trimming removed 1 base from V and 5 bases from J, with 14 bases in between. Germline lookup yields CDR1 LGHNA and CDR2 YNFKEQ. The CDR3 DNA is TGTGCCAGCAGCCAAGGGCTGGCTGGGTCGGAGACCCAGTACTTC. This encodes CASSQGLAGSETQYF.

The chain's CDR3 is CASGLVIGGTSDTQYF. DNA for the CDR3: TGTGCTAGTGGTTTGGTAATAGGGGGCACGTCAGATACGCAGTATTTT. This chain links TRBV12-5 with TRBJ2-3; 7 bases map to TRBD1. CDR3 length equals 16 residues. V lost 0 bases and J lost 4; bases outside the gene matches: 7. Germline V gives CDR1 LGHNT, CDR2 FRNRAP.

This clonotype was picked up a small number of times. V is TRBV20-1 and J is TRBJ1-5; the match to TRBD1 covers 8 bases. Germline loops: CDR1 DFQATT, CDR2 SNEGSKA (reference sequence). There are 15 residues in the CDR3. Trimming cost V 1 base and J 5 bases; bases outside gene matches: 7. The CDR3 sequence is CSARGAGGSYQPQHF. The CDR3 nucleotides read TGCAGTGCTAGAGGGGCAGGGGGCTCGTATCAGCCCCAGCATTTT.

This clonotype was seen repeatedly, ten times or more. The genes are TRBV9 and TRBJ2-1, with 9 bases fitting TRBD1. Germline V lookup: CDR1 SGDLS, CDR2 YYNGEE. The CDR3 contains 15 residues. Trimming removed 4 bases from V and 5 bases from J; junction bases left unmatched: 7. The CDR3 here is CASSPLGQGNNEQFF. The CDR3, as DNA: TGTGCCAGCAGCCCGCTGGGACAGGGAAACAATGAGCAGTTCTTC. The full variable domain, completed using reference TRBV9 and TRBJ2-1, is DSGVTQTPKHLITATGQRVTLRCSPRSGDLSVYWYQQSLDQGLQFLIQYYNGEERAKGNILERFSAQQFPDLHSELNLSSLELGDSALYFCASSPLGQGNNEQFFGPGTRLTVL.

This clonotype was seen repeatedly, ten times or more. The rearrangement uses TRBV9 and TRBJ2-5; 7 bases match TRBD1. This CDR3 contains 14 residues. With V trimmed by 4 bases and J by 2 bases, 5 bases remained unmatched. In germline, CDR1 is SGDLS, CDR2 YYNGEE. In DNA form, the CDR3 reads TGTGCCAGCAGCACACGGACAGGTCAAGAGACCCAGTACTTC. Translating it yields CASSTRTGQETQYF.

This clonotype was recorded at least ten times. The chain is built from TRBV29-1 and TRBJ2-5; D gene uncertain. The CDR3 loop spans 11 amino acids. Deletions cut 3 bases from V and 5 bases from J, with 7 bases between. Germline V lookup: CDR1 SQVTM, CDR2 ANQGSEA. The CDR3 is CSVDLGETQYF. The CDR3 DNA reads TGCAGCGTTGACTTGGGGGAGACCCAGTACTTC.

The CDR3 region has the DNA TGCAGTGCTAGGAGGGGGAGCTCCTATAATTCACCCCTCCACTTT. Amino acid sequence: CSARRGSSYNSPLHF. J is TRBJ1-6 and V is TRBV20-1, with D maybe TRBD1 (6 bases). The germline V gene encodes CDR1 DFQATT and CDR2 SNEGSKA (reference sequence). Trimming removed 3 bases at V and 0 bases at J, with 9 bases between. The CDR3 has 15 amino acids.

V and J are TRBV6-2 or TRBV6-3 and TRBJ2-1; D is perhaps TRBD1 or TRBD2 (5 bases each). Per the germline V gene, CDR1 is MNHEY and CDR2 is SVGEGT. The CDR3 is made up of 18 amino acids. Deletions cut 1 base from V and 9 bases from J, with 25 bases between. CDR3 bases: TGTGCCAGCAGTTACTGGGGACCGGGATCCTCTTCCGAGAGTGAGCAGTTCTTC. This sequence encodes CASSYWGPGSSSESEQFF.

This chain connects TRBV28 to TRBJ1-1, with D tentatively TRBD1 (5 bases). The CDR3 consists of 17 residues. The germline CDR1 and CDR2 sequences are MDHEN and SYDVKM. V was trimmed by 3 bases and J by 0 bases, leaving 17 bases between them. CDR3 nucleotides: TGTGCCAGCAGTTTCGTCCACGGGGGTGGAATGAACACTGAAGCTTTCTTT. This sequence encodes CASSFVHGGGMNTEAFF.

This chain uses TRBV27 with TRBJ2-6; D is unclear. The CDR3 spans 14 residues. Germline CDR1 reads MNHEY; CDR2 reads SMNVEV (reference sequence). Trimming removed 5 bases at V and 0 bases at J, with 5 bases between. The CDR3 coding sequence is TGTGCCAGCAGTAAATCCTCTGGGGCCAACGTCCTGACTTTC. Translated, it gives CASSKSSGANVLTF.

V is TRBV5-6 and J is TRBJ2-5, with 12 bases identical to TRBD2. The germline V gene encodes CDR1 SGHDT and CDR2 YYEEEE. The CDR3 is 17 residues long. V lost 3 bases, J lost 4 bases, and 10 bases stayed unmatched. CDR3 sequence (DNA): TGTGCCAGCAGCTCAGAGAGACTAGCGGGAGAGCGAGAGACCCAGTACTTC. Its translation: CASSSERLAGERETQYF.

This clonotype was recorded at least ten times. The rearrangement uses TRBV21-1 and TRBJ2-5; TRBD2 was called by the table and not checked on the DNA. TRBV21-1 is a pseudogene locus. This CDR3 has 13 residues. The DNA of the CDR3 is TGTGCCAGCAGCGCGGATGCTAGAGAGACCCAGTACTTC. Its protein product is CASSADARETQYF.

The CDR3 region has the DNA TGCAGTGCTAGAGATAAGCCTAGCGGGAGGGGAGAGACCCAGTACTTC. It specifies CSARDKPSGRGETQYF. The chain links TRBV20-1 to TRBJ2-5, with TRBD2 matching 12 bases. Germline V CDR1 and CDR2: DFQATT, SNEGSKA (reference sequence). Unmatched junction bases numbered 6, after V lost 0 bases and J lost 4 bases. The CDR3 is 16 amino acids.

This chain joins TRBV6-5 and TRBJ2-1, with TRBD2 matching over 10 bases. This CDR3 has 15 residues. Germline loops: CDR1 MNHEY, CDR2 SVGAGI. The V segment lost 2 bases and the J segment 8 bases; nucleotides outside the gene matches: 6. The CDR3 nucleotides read TGTGCCAGCAGTTACCGGCTAGCGGGAGAGGATGAGCAGTTCTTC. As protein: CASSYRLAGEDEQFF.

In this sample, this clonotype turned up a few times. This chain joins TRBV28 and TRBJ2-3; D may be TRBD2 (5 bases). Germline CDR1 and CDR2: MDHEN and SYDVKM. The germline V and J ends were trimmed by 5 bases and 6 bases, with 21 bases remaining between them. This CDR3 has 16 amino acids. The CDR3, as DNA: TGTGCCAGCAGTCCATTCGTACTCGGAGGTCGTGATACGCAGTATTTT. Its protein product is CASSPFVLGGRDTQYF. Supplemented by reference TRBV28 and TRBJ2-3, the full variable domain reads DVKVTQSSRYLVKRTGEKVFLECVQDMDHENMFWYRQDPGLGLRLIYFSYDVKMKEKGDIPEGYSVSREKKERFSLILESASTNQTSMYLCASSPFVLGGRDTQYFGPGTRLTVL.

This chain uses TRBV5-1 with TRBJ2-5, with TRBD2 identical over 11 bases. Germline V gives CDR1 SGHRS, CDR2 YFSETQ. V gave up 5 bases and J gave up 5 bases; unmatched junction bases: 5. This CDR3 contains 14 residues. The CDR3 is CASRGGLAVETQYF. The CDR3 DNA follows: TGCGCCAGCAGGGGGGGACTAGCGGTTGAGACCCAGTACTTC.

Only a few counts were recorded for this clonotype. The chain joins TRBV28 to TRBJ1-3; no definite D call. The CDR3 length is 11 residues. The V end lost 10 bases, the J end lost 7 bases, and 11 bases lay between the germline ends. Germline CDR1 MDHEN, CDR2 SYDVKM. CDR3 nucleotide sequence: TGTGCCACCTGGGGTGGTAACACCATATATTTT. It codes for CATWGGNTIYF.

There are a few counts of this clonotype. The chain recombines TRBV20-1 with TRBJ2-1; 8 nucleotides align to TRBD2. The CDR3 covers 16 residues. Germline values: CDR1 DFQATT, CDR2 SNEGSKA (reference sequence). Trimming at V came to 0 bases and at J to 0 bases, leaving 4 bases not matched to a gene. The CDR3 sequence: CSARDRTSSSYNEQFF. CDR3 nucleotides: TGCAGTGCTAGAGACAGGACTAGCAGCTCCTACAATGAGCAGTTCTTC.

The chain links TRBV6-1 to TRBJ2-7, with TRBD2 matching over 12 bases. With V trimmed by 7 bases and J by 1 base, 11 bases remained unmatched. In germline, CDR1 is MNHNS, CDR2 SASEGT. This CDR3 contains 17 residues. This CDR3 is CASKPTSGRLLSYEQYF. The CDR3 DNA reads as TGTGCCAGCAAACCGACTAGCGGGAGACTTTTGTCCTACGAGCAGTACTTC.

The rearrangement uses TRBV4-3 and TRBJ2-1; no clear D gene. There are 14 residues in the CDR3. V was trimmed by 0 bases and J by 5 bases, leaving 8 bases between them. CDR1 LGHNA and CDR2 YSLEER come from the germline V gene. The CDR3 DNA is TGCGCCAGCAGCCAAGACCGTAGGGACAATGAGCAGTTCTTC. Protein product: CASSQDRRDNEQFF.

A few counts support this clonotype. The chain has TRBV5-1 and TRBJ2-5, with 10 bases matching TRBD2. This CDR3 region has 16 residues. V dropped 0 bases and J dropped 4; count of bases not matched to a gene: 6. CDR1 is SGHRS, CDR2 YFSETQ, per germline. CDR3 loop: CASSLALGLARETQYF. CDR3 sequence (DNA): TGCGCCAGCAGCTTGGCCCTGGGACTAGCGAGAGAGACCCAGTACTTC.